The rows below give T cell receptor beta chains drawn from one sample of a study of blood T cell repertoires in COVID-19. The method was immunoSEQ multiplex PCR; TCRdb's version includes in-frame clones alone and lacks a portion of them. The data show about 78,000 clones, 90% seen once. Input material: peripheral blood. Source of these receptors: a woman aged 45-60 years in a cohort sampled during active COVID-19. The CDR3 runs from the conserved cysteine through the conserved F or W. Fields, in order: J gene, clone size, D gene, V gene, CDR3 DNA, CDR3 protein. A D gene is named only where the DNA matches it firmly. For some rows the clone size is stated as once, few or many, or as a class when expanded; others skip it.

TRBJ2-7 | . | . | TRBV5-1 | TGCGCCAGCAGCCTGGGGACTGGGAGCTCCTACGAGCAGTACTTC | CASSLGTGSSYEQYF
TRBJ2-7 | . | TRBD1 | TRBV10-2 | TGCGCCAGCAGTTTCCCCGGGACAGGGTCCTACGAGCAGTACTTC | CASSFPGTGSYEQYF
TRBJ2-1 | . | . | TRBV27 | TGTGCCAGCAGATCCACAGGGAACCCCTACAATGAGCAGTTCTTC | CASRSTGNPYNEQFF
TRBJ1-2 | . | TRBD1 | TRBV19 | TGTGCCAGTAGTACTACCGGGACAGCTAACTATGGCTACACCTTC | CASSTTGTANYGYTF
TRBJ1-1 | . | . | TRBV7-3 | TGTGCCAGCAGCTTAACCAGGGATATGAACACTGAAGCTTTCTTT | CASSLTRDMNTEAFF
TRBJ2-1 | . | TRBD2 | TRBV6-5 | TGTGCCAGCTGGGAGAGCGGGAGGGCCAACAATGAGCAGTTCTTC | CASWESGRANNEQFF
TRBJ2-3 | . | TRBD2 | TRBV5-1 | TGCGCCAGCGCGCGGGAGGGGACAGATACGCAGTATTTT | CASAREGTDTQYF
TRBJ1-4 | . | . | TRBV12-3/TRBV12-4 | TGTGCCAGCAGTTTAGGAGAGGGCGAAAAACTGTTTTTT | CASSLGEGEKLFF
TRBJ2-7 | . | . | TRBV7-9 | TGTGCCAGCAGCTACGGAGGTTCAGGACCTTCCTCCTACGAGCAGTACTTC | CASSYGGSGPSSYEQYF
TRBJ2-4 | once | TRBD2 | TRBV28 | TGTGCCAGCAGTCCCCCGGGACTAGCAGGAGCTGGGTTC | CASSPPGLAGAGF
TRBJ1-5 | . | . | TRBV28 | TGTGCCAGCAGTACAGGGACTAAGCAGCCCCAGCATTTT | CASSTGTKQPQHF
TRBJ1-3 | . | . | TRBV5-1 | TGCGCCAGCAGCGCCAGGGCGGGAGGAAACACCATATATTTT | CASSARAGGNTIYF
TRBJ1-3 | . | . | TRBV27 | TGTGCCAGCAGAAGCCACTCTGGAAACACCATATATTTT | CASRSHSGNTIYF
TRBJ2-6 | . | . | TRBV28 | TGTGCCAGCAGCATAGGACAATCCCCCCCCGGGGCCAACGTCCTGACTTTC | CASSIGQSPPGANVLTF
TRBJ2-7 | once | TRBD1 | TRBV19 | TGTGCCAGTAGTACAGGGACAGGGTGGGCCTACGAGCAGTACTTC | CASSTGTGWAYEQYF
TRBJ2-7 | . | TRBD2 | TRBV3-1/TRBV3-2 | TGTGCCAGCAGCCAAAGGTGGGAGGGTGAGCAGTACTTC | CASSQRWEGEQYF
TRBJ1-1 | . | . | TRBV28 | TGTGCCAGCAGTTTGGGGGGAGAGAACACTGAAGCTTTCTTT | CASSLGGENTEAFF
TRBJ1-1 | . | . | TRBV12-3/TRBV12-4 | TGTGCCAGCAGTACGACAGCGAACACTGAAGCTTTCTTT | CASSTTANTEAFF
TRBJ2-1 | . | TRBD2 | TRBV5-1 | TGCGCCAGCAGCTTGGAGGTGCGGGAGGGGTACAATGAGCAGTTCTTC | CASSLEVREGYNEQFF